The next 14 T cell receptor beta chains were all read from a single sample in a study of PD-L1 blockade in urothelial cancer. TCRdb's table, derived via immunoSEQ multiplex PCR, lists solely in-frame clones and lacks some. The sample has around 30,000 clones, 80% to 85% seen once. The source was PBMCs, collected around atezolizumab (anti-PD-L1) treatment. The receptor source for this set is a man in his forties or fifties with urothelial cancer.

This CDR3 reads CASSQRLAERAGELFF. In nucleotides, the CDR3 is TGTGCCAGCAGCCAACGACTAGCGGAGAGGGCCGGGGAGCTGTTTTTT. The gene calls are TRBV4-2 and TRBJ2-2; TRBD2 agrees at 9 bases. CDR1 LGHNA and CDR2 YNFKEQ come from the germline V gene. V shed 2 bases and J 6 bases; nucleotides not matched to a gene: 7. This CDR3 has 16 residues.

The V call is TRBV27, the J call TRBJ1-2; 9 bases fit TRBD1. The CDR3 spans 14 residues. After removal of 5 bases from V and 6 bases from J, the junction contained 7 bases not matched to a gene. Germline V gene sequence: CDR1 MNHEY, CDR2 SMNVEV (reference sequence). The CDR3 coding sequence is TGTGCCAGCAGTACCCGGGACAGGGCTCATGGCTACACCTTC. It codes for CASSTRDRAHGYTF.

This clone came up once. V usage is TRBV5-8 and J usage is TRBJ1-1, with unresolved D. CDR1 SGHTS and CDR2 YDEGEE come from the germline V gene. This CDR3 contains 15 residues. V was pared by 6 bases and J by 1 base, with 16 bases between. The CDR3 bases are TGTGCCAGCATCCCTCTGGGCAGCCAGAACACTGAAGCTTTCTTT. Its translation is CASIPLGSQNTEAFF.

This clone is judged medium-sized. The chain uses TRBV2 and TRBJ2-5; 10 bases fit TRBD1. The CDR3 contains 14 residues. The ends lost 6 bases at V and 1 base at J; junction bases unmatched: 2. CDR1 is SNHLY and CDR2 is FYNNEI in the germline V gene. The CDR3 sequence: CASSRDRGQETQYF. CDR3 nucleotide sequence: TGTGCCAGCAGCCGGGACAGGGGCCAAGAGACCCAGTACTTC.

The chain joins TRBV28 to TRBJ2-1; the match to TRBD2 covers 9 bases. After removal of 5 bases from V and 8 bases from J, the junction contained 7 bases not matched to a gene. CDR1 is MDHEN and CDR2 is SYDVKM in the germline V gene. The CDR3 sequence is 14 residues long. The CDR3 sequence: CASSPSGARYEQFF. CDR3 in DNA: TGTGCCAGCAGTCCTAGCGGGGCTCGGTATGAGCAGTTCTTC.

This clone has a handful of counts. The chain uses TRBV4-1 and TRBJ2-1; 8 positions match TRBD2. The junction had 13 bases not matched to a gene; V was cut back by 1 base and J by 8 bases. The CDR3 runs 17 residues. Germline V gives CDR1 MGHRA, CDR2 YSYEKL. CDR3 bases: TGCGCCAGCAGCCAAGGGCATATGGAGCGGGAGAGGGATGAGCAGTTCTTC. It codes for CASSQGHMERERDEQFF.

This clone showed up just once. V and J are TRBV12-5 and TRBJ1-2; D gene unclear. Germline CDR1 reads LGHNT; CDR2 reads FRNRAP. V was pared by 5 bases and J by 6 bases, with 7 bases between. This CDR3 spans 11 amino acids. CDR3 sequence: CASGGRDGYTF. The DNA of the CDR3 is TGTGCTAGTGGTGGGAGGGATGGCTACACCTTC.

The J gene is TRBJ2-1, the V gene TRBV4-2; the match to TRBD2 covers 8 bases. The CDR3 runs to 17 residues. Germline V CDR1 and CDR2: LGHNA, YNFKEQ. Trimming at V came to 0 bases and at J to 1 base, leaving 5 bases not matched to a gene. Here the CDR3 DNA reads TGTGCCAGCAGCCAAGATTTTCAGCGGGAGTCCTACAATGAGCAGTTCTTC. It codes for CASSQDFQRESYNEQFF.

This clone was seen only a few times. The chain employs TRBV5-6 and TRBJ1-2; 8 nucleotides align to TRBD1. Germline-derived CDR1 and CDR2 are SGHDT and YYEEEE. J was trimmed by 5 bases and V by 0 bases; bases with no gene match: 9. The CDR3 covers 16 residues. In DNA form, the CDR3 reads TGTGCCAGCAGCTTGGAGAACAGGGGGATCCTTTATGGCTACACCTTC. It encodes CASSLENRGILYGYTF.

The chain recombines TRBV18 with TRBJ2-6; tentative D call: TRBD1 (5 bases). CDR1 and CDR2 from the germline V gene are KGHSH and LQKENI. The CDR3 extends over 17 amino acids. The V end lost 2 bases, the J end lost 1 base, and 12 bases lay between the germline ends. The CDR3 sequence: CASSPIQGSSGANVLTF. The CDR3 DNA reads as TGTGCCAGCTCACCAATTCAGGGATCATCTGGGGCCAACGTCCTGACTTTC.

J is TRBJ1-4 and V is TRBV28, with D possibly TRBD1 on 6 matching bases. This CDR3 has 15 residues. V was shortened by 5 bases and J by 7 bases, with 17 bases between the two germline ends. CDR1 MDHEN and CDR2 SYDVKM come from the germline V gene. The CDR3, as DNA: TGTGCCAGCAGTCCGGCAGGGGCCAGGGGTGAAAAACTGTTTTTT. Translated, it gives CASSPAGARGEKLFF. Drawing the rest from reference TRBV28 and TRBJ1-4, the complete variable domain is DVKVTQSSRYLVKRTGEKVFLECVQDMDHENMFWYRQDPGLGLRLIYFSYDVKMKEKGDIPEGYSVSREKKERFSLILESASTNQTSMYLCASSPAGARGEKLFFGSGTQLSVL.

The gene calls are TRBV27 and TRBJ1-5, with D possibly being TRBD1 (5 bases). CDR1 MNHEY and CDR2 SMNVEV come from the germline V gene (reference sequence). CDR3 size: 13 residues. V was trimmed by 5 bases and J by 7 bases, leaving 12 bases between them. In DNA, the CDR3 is TGTGCCAGCAGTGGGACTGGGAACCAGCCCCAGCATTTT. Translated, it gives CASSGTGNQPQHF.

CDR3 region: CASAAGTLNNYGYTF. The CDR3 nucleotides are TGTGCCAGTGCCGCCGGGACACTGAATAACTATGGCTACACCTTC. This chain joins TRBV6-1 and TRBJ1-2; possibly TRBD1 for D (6 bases). CDR1 is MNHNS, CDR2 SASEGT, per germline. Trimming took off 9 bases at V and 1 base at J, with 18 bases between the two ends. The CDR3 runs to 15 residues.

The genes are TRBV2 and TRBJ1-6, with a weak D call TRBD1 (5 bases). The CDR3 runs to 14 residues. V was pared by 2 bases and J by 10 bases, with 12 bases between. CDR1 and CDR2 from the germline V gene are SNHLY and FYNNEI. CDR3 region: CASSESGDASPLHF. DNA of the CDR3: TGTGCCAGCAGTGAATCGGGGGATGCCTCACCCCTCCACTTT.